This T cell receptor beta chain comes out of a study of T-cell memory formation after mild COVID-19. Points from the study as a whole: Clones contracting over day 15 to 85 were CD4/CD8 balanced, with later expanders leaning CD4+. Among contracting clones, CD4+ were mainly CM/EM and CD8+ enriched in EMRA.

As concerns this clonotype: The antigen is unknown.

MiXCR, run by TCRdb on the 5' RACE reads, gives a single entry per CDR3 protein. The data contain 280,000 or so distinct CDR3 sequences, under 20% of them singletons. Sequenced input: PBMCs or a T cell subset sorted from them (not recorded which). The sequence derives from a man aged 18 to 30 who had mild COVID-19 (a few samples of this study predate the infection). Cell type and time point are not known.

In DNA form, the CDR3 reads TGTGCCAGCAGCGGCGAGGGAGGGGGCTACACCTTC. Its protein is CASSGEGGGYTF. The chain links TRBV7-2 to TRBJ1-2; D remains ambiguous. The V gene lost 5 bases and the J gene lost 8 bases, with 12 bases spanning the gap. The germline CDR1 and CDR2 sequences are SGHTA and FQGNSA. This CDR3 is 12 amino acids long. The variable domain in full, with the rest retrieved from reference TRBV7-2 and TRBJ1-2, is GAGVSQSPSNKVTEKGKDVELRCDPISGHTALYWYRQSLGQGLEFLIYFQGNSAPDKSGLPSDRFSAERTGGSVSTLTIQRTQQEDSAVYLCASSGEGGGYTFGSGTRLTVV.